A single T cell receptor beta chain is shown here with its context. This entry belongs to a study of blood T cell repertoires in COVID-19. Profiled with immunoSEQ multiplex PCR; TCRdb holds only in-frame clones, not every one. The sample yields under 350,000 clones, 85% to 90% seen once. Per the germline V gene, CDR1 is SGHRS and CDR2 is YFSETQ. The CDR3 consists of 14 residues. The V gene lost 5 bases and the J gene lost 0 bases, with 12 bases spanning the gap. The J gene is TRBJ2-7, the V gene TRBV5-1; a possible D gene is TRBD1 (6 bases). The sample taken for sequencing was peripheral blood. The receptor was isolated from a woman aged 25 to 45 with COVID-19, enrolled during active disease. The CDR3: CASSFGQSSYEQYF. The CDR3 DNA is TGCGCCAGCAGTTTCGGACAGAGCTCCTACGAGCAGTACTTC.